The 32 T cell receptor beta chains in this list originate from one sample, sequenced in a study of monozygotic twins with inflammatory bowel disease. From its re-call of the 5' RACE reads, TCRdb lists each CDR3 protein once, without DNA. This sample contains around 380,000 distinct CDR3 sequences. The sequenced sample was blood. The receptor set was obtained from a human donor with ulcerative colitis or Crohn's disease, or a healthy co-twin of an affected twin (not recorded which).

The CDR3 protein is CASSPEGRSNTEAFF. The chain is built from TRBV5-1 and TRBJ1-1. The germline CDR1 and CDR2 sequences are SGHRS and YFSETQ. This CDR3 spans 15 amino acids.

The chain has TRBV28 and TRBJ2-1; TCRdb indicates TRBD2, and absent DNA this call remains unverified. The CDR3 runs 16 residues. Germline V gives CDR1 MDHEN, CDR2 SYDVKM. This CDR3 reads CASVPPRTLAGHKQFF. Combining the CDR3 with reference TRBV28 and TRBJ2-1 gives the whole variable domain DVKVTQSSRYLVKRTGEKVFLECVQDMDHENMFWYRQDPGLGLRLIYFSYDVKMKEKGDIPEGYSVSREKKERFSLILESASTNQTSMYLCASVPPRTLAGHKQFFGPGTRLTVL.

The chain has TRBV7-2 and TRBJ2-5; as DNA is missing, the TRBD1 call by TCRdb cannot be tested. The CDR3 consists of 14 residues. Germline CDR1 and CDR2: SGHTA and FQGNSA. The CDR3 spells CASSFSGVGETQYF. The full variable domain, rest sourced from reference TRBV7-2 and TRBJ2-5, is GAGVSQSPSNKVTEKGKDVELRCDPISGHTALYWYRQSLGQGLEFLIYFQGNSAPDKSGLPSDRFSAERTGGSVSTLTIQRTQQEDSAVYLCASSFSGVGETQYFGPGTRLLVL.

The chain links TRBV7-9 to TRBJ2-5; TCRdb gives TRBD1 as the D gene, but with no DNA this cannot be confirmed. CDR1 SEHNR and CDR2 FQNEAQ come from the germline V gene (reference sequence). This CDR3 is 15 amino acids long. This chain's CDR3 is CASSLVGPRQETQYF.

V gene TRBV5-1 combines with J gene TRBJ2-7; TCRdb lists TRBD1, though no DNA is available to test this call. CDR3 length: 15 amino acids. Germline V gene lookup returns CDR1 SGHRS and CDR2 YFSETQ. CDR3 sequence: CASSLAGTGGPEQYF.

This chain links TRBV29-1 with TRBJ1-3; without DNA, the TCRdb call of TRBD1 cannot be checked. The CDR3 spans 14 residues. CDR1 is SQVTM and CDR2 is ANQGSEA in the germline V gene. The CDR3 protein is CSVRDTDSGNTIYF.

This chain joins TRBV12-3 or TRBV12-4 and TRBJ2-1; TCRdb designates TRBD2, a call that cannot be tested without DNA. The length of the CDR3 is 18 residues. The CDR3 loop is CASISPLIPGGRDNEQFF.

CDR3 region: CASSQANSYEQYF. The chain uses TRBV4-1 and TRBJ2-7. Germline V CDR1 and CDR2: MGHRA, YSYEKL. The CDR3 spans 13 residues.

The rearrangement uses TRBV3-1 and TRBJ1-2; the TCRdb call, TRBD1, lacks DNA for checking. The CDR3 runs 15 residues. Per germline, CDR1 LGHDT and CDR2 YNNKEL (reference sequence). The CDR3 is CASSQTGTGNYGYTF. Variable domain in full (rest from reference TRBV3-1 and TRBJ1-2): DTAVSQTPKYLVTQMGNDKSIKCEQNLGHDTMYWYKQDSKKFLKIMFSYNNKELIINETVPNRFSPKSPDKAHLNLHINSLELGDSAVYFCASSQTGTGNYGYTFGSGTRLTVV.

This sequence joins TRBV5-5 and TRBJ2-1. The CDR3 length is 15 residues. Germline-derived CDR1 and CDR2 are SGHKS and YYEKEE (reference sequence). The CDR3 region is CASSLAVVERHEQFF.

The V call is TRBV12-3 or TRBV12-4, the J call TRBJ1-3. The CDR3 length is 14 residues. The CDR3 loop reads CASSFARSGNTIYF.

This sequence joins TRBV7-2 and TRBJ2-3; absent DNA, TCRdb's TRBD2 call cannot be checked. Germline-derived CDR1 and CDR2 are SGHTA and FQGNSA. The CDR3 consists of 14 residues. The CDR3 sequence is CASSTGGQSDTQYF.

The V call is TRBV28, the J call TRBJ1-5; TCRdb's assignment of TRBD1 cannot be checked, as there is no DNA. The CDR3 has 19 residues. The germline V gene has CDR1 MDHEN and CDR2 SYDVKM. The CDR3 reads CASSSDYFNSGGGYQPQHF.

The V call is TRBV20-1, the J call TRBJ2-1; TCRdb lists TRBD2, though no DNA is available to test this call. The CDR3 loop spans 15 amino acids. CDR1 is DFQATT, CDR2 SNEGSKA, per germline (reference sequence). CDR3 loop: CSALAGGQPYNEQFF.

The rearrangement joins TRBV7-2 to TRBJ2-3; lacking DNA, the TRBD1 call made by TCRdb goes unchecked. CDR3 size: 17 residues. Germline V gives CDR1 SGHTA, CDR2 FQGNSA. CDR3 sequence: CASSLRVGGTTTDTQYF. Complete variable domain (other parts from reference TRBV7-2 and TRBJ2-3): GAGVSQSPSNKVTEKGKDVELRCDPISGHTALYWYRQSLGQGLEFLIYFQGNSAPDKSGLPSDRFSAERTGGSVSTLTIQRTQQEDSAVYLCASSLRVGGTTTDTQYFGPGTRLTVL.

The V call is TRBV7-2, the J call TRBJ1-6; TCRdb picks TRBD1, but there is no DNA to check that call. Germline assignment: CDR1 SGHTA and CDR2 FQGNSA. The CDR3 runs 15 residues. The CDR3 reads CASMGGPWGNSPLHF.

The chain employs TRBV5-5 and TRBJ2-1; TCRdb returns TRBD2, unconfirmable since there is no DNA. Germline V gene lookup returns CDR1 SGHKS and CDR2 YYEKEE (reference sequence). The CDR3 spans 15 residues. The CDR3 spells CASSLGELRNNEQFF.

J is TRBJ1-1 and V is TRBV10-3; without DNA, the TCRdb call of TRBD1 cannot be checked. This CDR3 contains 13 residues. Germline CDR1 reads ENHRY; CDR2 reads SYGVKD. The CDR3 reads CAISLPGGTEAFF.

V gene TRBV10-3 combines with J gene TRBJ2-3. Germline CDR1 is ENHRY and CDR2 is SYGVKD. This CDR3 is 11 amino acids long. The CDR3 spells CAISARDTQYF.

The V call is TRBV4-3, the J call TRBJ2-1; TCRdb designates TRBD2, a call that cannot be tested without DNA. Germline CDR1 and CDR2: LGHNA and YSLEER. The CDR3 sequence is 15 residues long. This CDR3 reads CASSQERGLGYEQFF.

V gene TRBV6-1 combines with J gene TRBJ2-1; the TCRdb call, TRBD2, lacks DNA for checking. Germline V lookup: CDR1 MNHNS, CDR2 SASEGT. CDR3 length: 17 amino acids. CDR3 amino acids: CASSGPGLAGIYNEQFF.

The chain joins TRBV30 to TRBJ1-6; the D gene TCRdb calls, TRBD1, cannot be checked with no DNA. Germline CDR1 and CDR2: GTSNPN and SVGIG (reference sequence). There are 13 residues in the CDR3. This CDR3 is CAWSQGGGSPLHF. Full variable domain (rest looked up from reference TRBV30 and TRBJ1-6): SQTIHQWPATLVQPVGSPLSLECTVEGTSNPNLYWYRQAAGRGLQLLFYSVGIGQISSEVPQNLSASRPQDRQFILSSKKLLLSDSGFYLCAWSQGGGSPLHFGNGTRLTVT.

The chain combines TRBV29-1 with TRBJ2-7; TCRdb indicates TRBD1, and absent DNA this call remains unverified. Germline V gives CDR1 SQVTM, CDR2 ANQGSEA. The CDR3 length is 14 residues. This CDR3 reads CSVEGWGQGFEQYF.

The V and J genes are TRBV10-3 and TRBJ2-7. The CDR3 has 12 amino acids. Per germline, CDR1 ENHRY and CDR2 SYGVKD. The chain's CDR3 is CAISESFGEQYF.

This CDR3 is CASSSSSYPYEQYF. The genes are TRBV7-9 and TRBJ2-7. Germline V gives CDR1 SEHNR, CDR2 FQNEAQ (reference sequence). This CDR3 has 14 amino acids. Combining the CDR3 with reference TRBV7-9 and TRBJ2-7 gives the whole variable domain DTGVSQNPRHKITKRGQNVTFRCDPISEHNRLYWYRQTLGQGPEFLTYFQNEAQLEKSRLLSDRFSAERPKGSFSTLEIQRTEQGDSAMYLCASSSSSYPYEQYFGPGTRLTVT.

This CDR3 reads CASSRGYNQPQHF. The gene calls are TRBV6-5 and TRBJ1-5; TCRdb picks TRBD1, but there is no DNA to check that call. The CDR3 is 13 amino acids. Per germline, CDR1 MNHEY and CDR2 SVGAGI.

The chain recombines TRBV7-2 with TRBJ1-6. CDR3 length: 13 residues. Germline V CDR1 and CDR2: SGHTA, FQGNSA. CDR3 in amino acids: CASSREKGRAHHF.

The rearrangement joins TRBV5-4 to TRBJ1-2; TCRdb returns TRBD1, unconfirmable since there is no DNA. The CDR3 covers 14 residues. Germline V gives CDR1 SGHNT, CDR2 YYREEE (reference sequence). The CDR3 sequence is CASSLEGLREGYTF.

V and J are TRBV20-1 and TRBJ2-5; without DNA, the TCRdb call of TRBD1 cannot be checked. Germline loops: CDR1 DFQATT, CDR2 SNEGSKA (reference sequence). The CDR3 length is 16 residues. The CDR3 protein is CSAVKTGGDVSKTQYF.

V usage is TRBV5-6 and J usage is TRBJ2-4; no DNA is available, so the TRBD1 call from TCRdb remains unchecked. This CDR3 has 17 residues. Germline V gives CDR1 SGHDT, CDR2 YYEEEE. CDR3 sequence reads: CASSLGEARLAKNIQYF.

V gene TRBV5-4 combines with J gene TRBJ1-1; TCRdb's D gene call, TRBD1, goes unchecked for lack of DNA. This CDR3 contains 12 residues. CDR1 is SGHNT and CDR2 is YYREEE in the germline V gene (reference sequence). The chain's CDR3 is CASSRTGQKAFF.

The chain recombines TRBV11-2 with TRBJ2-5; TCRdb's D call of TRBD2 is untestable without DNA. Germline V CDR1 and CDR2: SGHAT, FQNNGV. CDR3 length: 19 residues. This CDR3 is CASSLGPATSGNFRETQYF.